This T cell receptor (beta chain) was retrieved from a study of cytomegalovirus exposure and HLA in healthy donors. Findings and caveats of the study: It was reportedly the case that the classifier diagnosed cytomegalovirus status with high specificity and sensitivity. TCR sequences were mostly rare, though some public TCRs occurred in many donors. In a later analysis, first-cohort TCR clusters were found to tend to co-occur in the approximately 120 validation repertoires.

While the first cohort had 600 to 800 subjects, the donors belonged to the separate validation cohort of 120 subjects. This clone was picked up a small number of times. Its antigen remains unidentified. Sequencing was performed with immunoSEQ multiplex PCR; in TCRdb, only in-frame clones are kept and a portion is missing. This sample yields 100,000 to 150,000 clones, of which roughly 89% are seen a single time; approximately 1.1% belongs to the top ten. Sample: PBMCs. This clonotype was sampled from a young woman in good health and CMV-seronegative.

Here the CDR3 reads CAWTRQGFYGYTF. CDR3 bases: TGTGCCTGGACCCGACAGGGGTTTTATGGCTACACCTTC. This chain joins TRBV30 and TRBJ1-2; 8 nucleotides line up with TRBD1. After removal of 4 bases from V and 5 bases from J, the junction contained 6 bases not matched to a gene. There are 13 residues in the CDR3. Germline assignment: CDR1 GTSNPN and CDR2 SVGIG (reference sequence).